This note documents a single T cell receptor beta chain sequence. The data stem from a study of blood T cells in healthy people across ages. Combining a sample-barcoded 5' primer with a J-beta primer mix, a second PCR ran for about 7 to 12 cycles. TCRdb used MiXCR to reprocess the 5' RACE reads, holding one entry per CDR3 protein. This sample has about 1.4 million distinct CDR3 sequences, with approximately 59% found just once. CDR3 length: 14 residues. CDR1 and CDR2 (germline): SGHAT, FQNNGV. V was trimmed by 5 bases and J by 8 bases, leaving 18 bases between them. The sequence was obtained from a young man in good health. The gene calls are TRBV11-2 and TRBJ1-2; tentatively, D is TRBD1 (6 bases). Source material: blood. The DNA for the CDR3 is TGTGCCAGCAGCCGGACCAACACAGGGAGCGGCTACACCTTC. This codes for CASSRTNTGSGYTF.